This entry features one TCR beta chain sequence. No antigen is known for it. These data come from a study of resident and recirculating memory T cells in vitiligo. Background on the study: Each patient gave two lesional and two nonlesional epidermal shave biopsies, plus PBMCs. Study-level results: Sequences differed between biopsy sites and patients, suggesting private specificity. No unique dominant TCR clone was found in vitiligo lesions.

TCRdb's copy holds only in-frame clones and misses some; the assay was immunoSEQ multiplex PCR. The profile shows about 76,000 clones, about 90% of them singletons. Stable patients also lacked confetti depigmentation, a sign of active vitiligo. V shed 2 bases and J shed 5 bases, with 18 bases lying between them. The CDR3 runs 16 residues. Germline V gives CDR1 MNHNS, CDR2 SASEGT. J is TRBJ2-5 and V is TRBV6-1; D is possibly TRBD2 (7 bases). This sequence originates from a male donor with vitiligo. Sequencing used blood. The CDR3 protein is CASSEFIWRGGETQYF. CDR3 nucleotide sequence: TGTGCCAGCAGTGAATTTATCTGGAGGGGGGGGGAGACCCAGTACTTC.